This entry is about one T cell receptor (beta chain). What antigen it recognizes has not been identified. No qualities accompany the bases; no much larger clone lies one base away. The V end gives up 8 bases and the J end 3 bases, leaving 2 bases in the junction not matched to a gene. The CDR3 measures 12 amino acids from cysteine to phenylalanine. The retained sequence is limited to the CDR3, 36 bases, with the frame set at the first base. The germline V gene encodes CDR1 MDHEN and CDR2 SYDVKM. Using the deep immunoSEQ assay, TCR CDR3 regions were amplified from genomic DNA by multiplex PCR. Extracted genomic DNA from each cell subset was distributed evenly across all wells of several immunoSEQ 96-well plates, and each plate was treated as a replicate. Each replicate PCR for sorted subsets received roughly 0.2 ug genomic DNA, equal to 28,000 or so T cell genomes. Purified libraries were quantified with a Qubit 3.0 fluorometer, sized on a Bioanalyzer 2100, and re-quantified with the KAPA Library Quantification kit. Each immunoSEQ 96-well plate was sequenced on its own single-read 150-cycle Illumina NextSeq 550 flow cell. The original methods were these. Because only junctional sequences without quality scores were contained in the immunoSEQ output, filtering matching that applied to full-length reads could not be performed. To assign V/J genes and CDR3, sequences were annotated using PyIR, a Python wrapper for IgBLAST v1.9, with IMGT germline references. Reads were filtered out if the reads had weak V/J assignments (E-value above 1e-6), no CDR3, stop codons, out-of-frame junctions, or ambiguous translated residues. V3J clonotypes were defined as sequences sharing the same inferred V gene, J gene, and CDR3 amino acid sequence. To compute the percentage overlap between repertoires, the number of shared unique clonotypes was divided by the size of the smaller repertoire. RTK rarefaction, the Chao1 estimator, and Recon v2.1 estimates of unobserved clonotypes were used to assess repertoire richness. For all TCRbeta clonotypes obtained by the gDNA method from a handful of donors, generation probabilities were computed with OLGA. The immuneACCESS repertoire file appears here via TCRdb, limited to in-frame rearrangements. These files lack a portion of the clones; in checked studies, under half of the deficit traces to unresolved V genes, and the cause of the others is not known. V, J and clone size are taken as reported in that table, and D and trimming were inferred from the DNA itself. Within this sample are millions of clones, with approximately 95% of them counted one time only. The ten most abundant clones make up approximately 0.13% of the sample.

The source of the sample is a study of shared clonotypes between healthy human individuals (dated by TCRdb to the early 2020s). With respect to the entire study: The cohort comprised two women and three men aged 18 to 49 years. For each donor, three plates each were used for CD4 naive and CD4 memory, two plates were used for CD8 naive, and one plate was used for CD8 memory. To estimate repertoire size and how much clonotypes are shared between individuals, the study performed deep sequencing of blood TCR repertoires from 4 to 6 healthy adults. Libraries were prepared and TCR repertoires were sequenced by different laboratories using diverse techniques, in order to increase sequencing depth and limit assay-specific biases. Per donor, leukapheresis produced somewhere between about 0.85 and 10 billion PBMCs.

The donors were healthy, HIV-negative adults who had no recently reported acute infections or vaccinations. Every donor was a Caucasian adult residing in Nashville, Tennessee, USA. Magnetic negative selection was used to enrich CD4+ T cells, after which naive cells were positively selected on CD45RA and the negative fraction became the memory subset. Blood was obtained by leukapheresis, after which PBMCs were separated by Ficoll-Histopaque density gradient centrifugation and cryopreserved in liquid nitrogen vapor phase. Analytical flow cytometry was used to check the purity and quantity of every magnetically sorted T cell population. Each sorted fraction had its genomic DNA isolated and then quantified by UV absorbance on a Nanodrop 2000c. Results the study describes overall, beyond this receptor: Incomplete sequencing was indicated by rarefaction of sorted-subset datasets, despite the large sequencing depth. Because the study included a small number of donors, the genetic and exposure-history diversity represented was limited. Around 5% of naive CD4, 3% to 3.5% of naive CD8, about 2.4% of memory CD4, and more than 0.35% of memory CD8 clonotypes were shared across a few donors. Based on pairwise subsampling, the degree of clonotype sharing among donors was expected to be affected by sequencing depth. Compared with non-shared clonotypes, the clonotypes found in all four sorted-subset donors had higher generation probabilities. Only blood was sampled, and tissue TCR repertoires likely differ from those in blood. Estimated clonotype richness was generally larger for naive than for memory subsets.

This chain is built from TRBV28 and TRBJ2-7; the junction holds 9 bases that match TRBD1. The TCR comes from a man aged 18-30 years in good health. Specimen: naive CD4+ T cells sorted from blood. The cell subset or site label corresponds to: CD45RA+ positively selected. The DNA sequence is TGTGCCAGCTCGGGACAGGGCTACGAGCAGTACTTC. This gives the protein CASSGQGYEQYF.